Following are 23 T cell receptor beta chains from one sample sequenced in a study of identical twins. TCRdb passed the 5' RACE reads through MiXCR, listing each CDR3 protein once. The repertoire consists of 1.5 million to 2 million distinct CDR3 sequences, with more than 30% occurring once and the leading ten covering under 0.35%. The specimen sequenced was cord blood. Every receptor here comes from a newborn girl in good health.

A remark on this clonotype: This may come from a read error, since a much larger clone is one base off. V is TRBV5-1 and J is TRBJ2-3; 7 bases are shared with TRBD2. CDR3 size: 16 residues. The germline CDR1 and CDR2 sequences are SGHRS and YFSETQ. CDR3 loop: CTSSLVAGASTDTQYF. For the CDR3, the DNA is TGCACCAGCAGCTTGGTCGCGGGAGCTAGCACAGATACGCAGTATTTT.

The V call is TRBV12-3 or TRBV12-4, the J call TRBJ2-3; 9 bases fit TRBD1. The CDR3 has 17 amino acids. Trimming at V came to 6 bases and at J to 1 base, leaving 11 bases not matched to a gene. The CDR3 DNA reads TGTGCCAGCAGGAGGTCGCCTAGGGACAGGGGCACAGATACGCAGTATTTT. Translation gives CASRRSPRDRGTDTQYF.

V gene TRBV24-1 combines with J gene TRBJ2-2; maybe TRBD1 (5 bases). Trimming took 5 bases from V and 3 from J, leaving 9 bases between them. The CDR3 runs 14 residues. Per the germline V gene, CDR1 is KGHDR and CDR2 is SFDVKD. In DNA form, the CDR3 reads TGTGCCACCAGTGCGGGCAGGGACACCGGGGAGCTGTTTTTT. It codes for CATSAGRDTGELFF.

The V call is TRBV20-1, the J call TRBJ2-5, with D tentatively TRBD1 (6 bases). In germline, CDR1 is DFQATT, CDR2 SNEGSKA (reference sequence). The V end lost 4 bases, the J end lost 5 bases, and 11 bases lay between the germline ends. The CDR3 is 12 residues long. The CDR3 protein is CSAKGHLETQYF. In nucleotides, the CDR3 is TGCAGTGCTAAGGGACACCTGGAGACCCAGTACTTC.

This clonotype was seen a handful of times. J is TRBJ2-7 and V is TRBV7-9; 7 nucleotides line up with TRBD1. CDR1 and CDR2 (germline): SEHNR, FQNEAQ (reference sequence). The CDR3 is 15 amino acids. The ends lost 2 bases at V and 3 bases at J; junction bases unmatched: 7. In nucleotides, the CDR3 is TGTGCCAGCAGCTTATCACAGGGGTCCTTCTACGAGCAGTACTTC. Amino acid sequence: CASSLSQGSFYEQYF.

This chain uses TRBV5-1 with TRBJ2-3; D possibly corresponds to TRBD1 (6 bases). The CDR3 is 15 residues long. The germline gives CDR1 SGHRS, CDR2 YFSETQ. V shed 0 bases and J shed 6 bases, with 14 bases lying between them. CDR3 nucleotides: TGCGCCAGCAGCTTGGCCAGGGCAGGGGTTGATACGCAGTATTTT. It codes for CASSLARAGVDTQYF.

V usage is TRBV7-6 and J usage is TRBJ1-2; 10 bases fit TRBD1. Germline CDR1 and CDR2: SGHVS and FNYEAQ. The V segment lost 5 bases and the J segment 8 bases; nucleotides outside the gene matches: 5. This CDR3 comprises 13 residues. CDR3 sequence (DNA): TGTGCCAGCAGCGTGACAGGGGGCGCCGGCTACACCTTC. Protein product: CASSVTGGAGYTF.

This clonotype was picked up a small number of times. The rearrangement joins TRBV20-1 to TRBJ2-1; 8 bases fit TRBD2. The V gene end was trimmed by 6 bases and the J gene end by 6 bases; junction bases not matched to a gene: 10. Germline lookup yields CDR1 DFQATT and CDR2 SNEGSKA (reference sequence). The CDR3 covers 14 residues. The CDR3 protein is CSAPTSARSNEQFF. The CDR3 nucleotides are TGCAGTGCGCCGACTAGCGCCAGGAGCAATGAGCAGTTCTTC.

CDR3 region: CASSCNQPQHF. The CDR3 DNA is TGCGCCAGCAGCTGCAATCAGCCCCAGCATTTT. The chain links TRBV5-1 to TRBJ1-5; D is unresolved. Deletions cut 3 bases from V and 2 bases from J, with 0 bases between. The CDR3 is made up of 11 amino acids. Germline V gene sequence: CDR1 SGHRS, CDR2 YFSETQ.

The chain employs TRBV7-2 and TRBJ2-7; D ambiguous. This CDR3 is built from 15 residues. CDR1 SGHTA and CDR2 FQGNSA come from the germline V gene. Trimming cost V 0 bases and J 0 bases, with 9 bases left between them. The CDR3 is CASSLAEQSSYEQYF. DNA of the CDR3: TGTGCCAGCAGCTTAGCAGAACAGAGCTCCTACGAGCAGTACTTC.

The chain has TRBV20-1 and TRBJ1-2; 9 nucleotides line up with TRBD1. The junction had 12 bases not matched to a gene; V was cut back by 5 bases and J by 8 bases. The germline CDR1 and CDR2 sequences are DFQATT and SNEGSKA (reference sequence). The CDR3 covers 14 residues. The CDR3 protein is CSASRDRVGRGYTF. DNA for the CDR3: TGCAGTGCTTCTAGGGACAGGGTAGGGAGAGGCTACACCTTC.

This clonotype appeared a few times. This chain links TRBV5-6 with TRBJ2-3, with D unclear. Germline loops: CDR1 SGHDT, CDR2 YYEEEE. Trimming cost V 4 bases and J 1 base, with 10 bases left between them. CDR3 length: 14 residues. The CDR3: CASSPERRTDTQYF. The CDR3 DNA reads as TGTGCCAGCAGCCCAGAGCGCCGCACAGATACGCAGTATTTT.

The table lists this clonotype with a count of one. The V call is TRBV20-1, the J call TRBJ2-3; TRBD1 aligns across 7 bases. The V and J ends lost 7 bases and 6 bases, in that order; junction bases with no gene match: 7. From germline, CDR1 is DFQATT and CDR2 SNEGSKA (reference sequence). The CDR3 loop spans 12 amino acids. CDR3 bases: TGCAGTGAAAGGGGGCGCGGTGATACGCAGTATTTT. Its translation is CSERGRGDTQYF.

The CDR3 DNA follows: TGTGCCAGCAGCTTCTCCAGCGCCAAAAACATTCAGTACTTC. It specifies CASSFSSAKNIQYF. The chain joins TRBV13 to TRBJ2-4; no firm D call. CDR3 length: 14 amino acids. The V gene lost 3 bases and the J gene lost 1 base, with 7 bases spanning the gap. Germline CDR1 and CDR2: PRHDT and FYEKMQ (reference sequence). The variable domain in full, completed from reference TRBV13 and TRBJ2-4, reads AAGVIQSPRHLIKEKRETATLKCYPIPRHDTVYWYQQGPGQDPQFLISFYEKMQSDKGSIPDRFSAQQFSDYHSELNMSSLELGDSALYFCASSFSSAKNIQYFGAGTRLSVL.

This clonotype was recorded many times. This chain joins TRBV7-2 and TRBJ1-2; D call uncertain. The V gene lost 2 bases and the J gene lost 0 bases, with 10 bases spanning the gap. Per the germline V gene, CDR1 is SGHTA and CDR2 is FQGNSA. There are 15 residues in the CDR3. CDR3 sequence (DNA): TGTGCCAGCAGCTTAACCTCGGCGACTAACTATGGCTACACCTTC. Translation: CASSLTSATNYGYTF.

The chain links TRBV20-1 to TRBJ2-7, with D tentatively TRBD1 (5 bases). The CDR3 sequence is 16 residues long. The V end was cut by 0 bases, the J end by 2 bases, with 17 bases between. Per germline, CDR1 DFQATT and CDR2 SNEGSKA (reference sequence). The CDR3 loop is CSARDQIRTTTYEQYF. CDR3 sequence (DNA): TGCAGTGCTAGAGACCAGATTAGGACAACGACCTACGAGCAGTACTTC.

This rearrangement joins TRBV7-2 to TRBJ2-1; possible D gene TRBD2, 6 bases. In germline, CDR1 is SGHTA, CDR2 FQGNSA. V was pared by 1 base and J by 12 bases, with 16 bases between. The CDR3 contains 14 residues. CDR3 nucleotide sequence: TGTGCCAGCAGCTTAGTTTCGGTTCTAGCGCGGCAGTTCTTC. It yields the protein CASSLVSVLARQFF.

This sequence joins TRBV5-5 and TRBJ1-1, with 12 positions matching TRBD1. The germline V gene has CDR1 SGHKS and CDR2 YYEKEE (reference sequence). V lost 4 bases and J lost 0; bases outside the gene matches: 7. The CDR3 extends over 17 amino acids. CDR3 loop: CASSARDRGLMNTEAFF. CDR3 DNA: TGTGCCAGCAGCGCCCGGGACAGGGGGCTGATGAACACTGAAGCTTTCTTT.

The sample holds a few counts of this clonotype. This sequence joins TRBV20-1 and TRBJ2-5; D is uncertain. The V end was cut by 0 bases, the J end by 5 bases, with 10 bases between. In germline, CDR1 is DFQATT, CDR2 SNEGSKA (reference sequence). This CDR3 region has 13 residues. This chain's CDR3 is CSARDQEWETQYF. The CDR3 DNA is TGCAGTGCTAGAGATCAGGAGTGGGAGACCCAGTACTTC.

This clonotype turned up a few times. The CDR3 nucleotides are TGTGCCATCAGTGAGGGGCAACTAAGGGGCACCGGGGAGCTGTTTTTT. Translating gives CAISEGQLRGTGELFF. The V and J genes are TRBV10-3 and TRBJ2-2, with D tentatively TRBD1 (5 bases). V lost 2 bases, J lost 4 bases, and 14 bases lay in between. CDR3 length: 16 amino acids. CDR1 ENHRY and CDR2 SYGVKD come from the germline V gene.

V and J are TRBV7-2 and TRBJ1-5, with 10 bases fitting TRBD1. This CDR3 contains 14 residues. Germline-derived CDR1 and CDR2 are SGHTA and FQGNSA. Trimming at V came to 5 bases and at J to 7 bases, leaving 5 bases not matched to a gene. The CDR3 reads CASSPRQGAQPQHF. In nucleotides, the CDR3 is TGTGCCAGCAGCCCCCGACAGGGGGCACAGCCCCAGCATTTT.

This clonotype was observed many times. This chain uses TRBV10-3 with TRBJ2-5; 8 nucleotides align to TRBD1. Germline V lookup: CDR1 ENHRY, CDR2 SYGVKD. After removal of 6 bases from V and 2 bases from J, the junction contained 8 bases not matched to a gene. CDR3 size: 15 residues. The CDR3: CAIRGDRLAQETQYF. CDR3 DNA sequence: TGTGCCATCAGGGGGGACAGGCTAGCACAAGAGACCCAGTACTTC.

This clonotype has ten or more counts. This chain uses TRBV3-1 with TRBJ2-1; no firm D call. This CDR3 has 13 amino acids. Trimming stripped 4 bases from V and 6 bases from J, with 10 bases between. Germline assignment: CDR1 LGHDT and CDR2 YNNKEL (reference sequence). The CDR3 sequence: CASSPSRSNEQFF. The CDR3 DNA reads TGTGCCAGCAGCCCTTCTAGGTCCAATGAGCAGTTCTTC.